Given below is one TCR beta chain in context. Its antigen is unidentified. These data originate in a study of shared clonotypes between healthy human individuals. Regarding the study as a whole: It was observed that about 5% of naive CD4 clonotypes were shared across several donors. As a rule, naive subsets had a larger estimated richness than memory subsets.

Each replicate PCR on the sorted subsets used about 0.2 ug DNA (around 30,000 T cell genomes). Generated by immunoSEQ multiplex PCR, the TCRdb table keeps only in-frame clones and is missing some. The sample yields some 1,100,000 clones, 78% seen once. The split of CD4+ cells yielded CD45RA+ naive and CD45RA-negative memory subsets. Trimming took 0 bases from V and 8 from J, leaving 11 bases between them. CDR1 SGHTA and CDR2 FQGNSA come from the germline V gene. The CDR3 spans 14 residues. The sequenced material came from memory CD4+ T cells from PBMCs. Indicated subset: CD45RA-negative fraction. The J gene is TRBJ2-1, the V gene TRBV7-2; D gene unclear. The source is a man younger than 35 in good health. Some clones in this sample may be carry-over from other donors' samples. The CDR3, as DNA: TGTGCCAGCAGCTTAGCGATCAAGCGAGATGAGCAGTTCTTC. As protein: CASSLAIKRDEQFF.